The 21 T cell receptor beta chains below all came from one sample that was sequenced in a study of shared clonotypes between healthy human individuals. Using immunoSEQ multiplex PCR, the repertoire was profiled, and TCRdb retains in-frame clones only, with some absent. The table shows hundreds of thousands of clones, with roughly three quarters occurring only once. The sample taken for sequencing was PBMCs. These receptors were obtained from a woman aged 40 to 55 in good health. Some clones in this sample may be carry-over from other donors' samples.

This clone turned up a few times. This chain joins TRBV6-5 and TRBJ2-2, with D hard to call. The germline CDR1 and CDR2 sequences are MNHEY and SVGAGI. The CDR3 contains 13 residues. The germline V and J ends were trimmed by 6 bases and 6 bases, with 11 bases remaining between them. CDR3 loop: CASSILRSGELFF. In DNA, the CDR3 is TGTGCCAGCAGCATCTTGAGATCCGGGGAGCTGTTTTTT.

The V call is TRBV19, the J call TRBJ2-3, with TRBD2 matching 7 bases. CDR1 is LNHDA, CDR2 SQIVND, per germline (reference sequence). This CDR3 region has 16 residues. Trimming removed 4 bases from V and 5 bases from J; junction bases left unmatched: 12. The CDR3 here is CASSTRLAGAGDTQYF. The CDR3, as DNA: TGTGCCAGTAGTACCCGGCTGGCGGGAGCCGGAGATACGCAGTATTTT.

The V call is TRBV29-1, the J call TRBJ2-7; no reliable D call. Germline V gene lookup returns CDR1 SQVTM and CDR2 ANQGSEA. V was shortened by 6 bases and J by 2 bases, with 8 bases between the two germline ends. This CDR3 region has 11 residues. The CDR3 region has the DNA TGCAGCGTCGGAGAAGCCTACGAGCAGTACTTC. It specifies CSVGEAYEQYF.

The chain is built from TRBV6-5 and TRBJ1-4; 8 bases map to TRBD1. Germline CDR1 MNHEY, CDR2 SVGAGI. The CDR3 consists of 14 residues. Trimming at V came to 6 bases and at J to 5 bases, leaving 5 bases not matched to a gene. The CDR3 loop reads CASRLTGENEKLFF. The CDR3 DNA is TGTGCCAGCAGGCTGACAGGGGAGAATGAAAAACTGTTTTTT.

The chain uses TRBV9 and TRBJ1-1, with D possibly matching TRBD1 (6 bases). CDR1 and CDR2 from the germline V gene are SGDLS and YYNGEE. V gave up 1 base and J gave up 1 base, with 23 bases separating them. The CDR3 is 19 amino acids. The CDR3 is CASSVLAPAPGHRNTEAFF. CDR3 coding DNA: TGTGCCAGCAGCGTATTGGCACCCGCCCCGGGACACCGGAACACTGAAGCTTTCTTT.

The chain couples TRBV11-3 to TRBJ2-1; the match to TRBD1 covers 8 bases. CDR1 is SGHNT, CDR2 YENEEA, per germline. With 2 bases clipped from V and 6 bases from J, the junction kept 0 bases outside the gene matches. This CDR3 has 13 amino acids. The CDR3 DNA reads TGTGCCAGCAGCTTAACAGGGGGCAATGAGCAGTTCTTC. This gives the protein CASSLTGGNEQFF.

For this clone: A far larger clone is a single base away, which makes a read error likely. The chain combines TRBV7-2 with TRBJ1-5; maybe TRBD1 (5 bases). Per germline, CDR1 SGHTA and CDR2 FQGNSA. This CDR3 contains 14 residues. V was pared by 3 bases and J by 8 bases, with 14 bases between. The CDR3 nucleotides are TGTGCCAGCAGCTTGTCCCGGGGCATTGAGCCCCAGCATTTT. Encoded protein: CASSLSRGIEPQHF. Supplemented by reference TRBV7-2 and TRBJ1-5, the full variable domain reads GAGVSQSPSNKVTEKGKDVELRCDPISGHTALYWYRQSLGQGLEFLIYFQGNSAPDKSGLPSDRFSAERTGGSVSTLTIQRTQQEDSAVYLCASSLSRGIEPQHFGDGTRLSIL.

This clone came up once. The chain carries TRBV30 and TRBJ1-3; D gene unclear. Between the trimmed V and J ends, which lost 4 bases and 7 bases, there was a span of 11 bases. Germline V lookup: CDR1 GTSNPN, CDR2 SVGIG (reference sequence). The CDR3 runs to 12 residues. CDR3 nucleotide sequence: TGTGCCTGGATCCTACCCCAGAACACCATATATTTT. As protein: CAWILPQNTIYF.

The rearrangement uses TRBV5-4 and TRBJ1-4, with 8 bases that match TRBD1. The CDR3 runs to 15 residues. The J segment lost 5 bases and the V segment lost 4 bases, leaving 7 bases of the junction unmatched. CDR1 is SGHNT, CDR2 YYREEE, per germline (reference sequence). CDR3 coding DNA: TGTGCCAGCAGCCCGGCGGGACAGGCGAATGAAAAACTGTTTTTT. Residues: CASSPAGQANEKLFF.

V gene TRBV6-6 combines with J gene TRBJ2-3; D perhaps matches TRBD2 (6 bases). Trimming removed 6 bases from V and 4 bases from J, with 17 bases in between. Germline CDR1 is MNHNY and CDR2 is SVGAGI (reference sequence). The CDR3 contains 15 residues. The CDR3 reads CASRQTRLGADTQYF. Here the CDR3 DNA reads TGTGCCAGCAGGCAGACTAGGTTAGGTGCAGATACGCAGTATTTT.

The table lists this clone with many counts. Other DNA sequences in the same sample also yield this CDR3. V is TRBV29-1 and J is TRBJ1-4; tentative D call: TRBD1 (5 bases). Germline V gives CDR1 SQVTM, CDR2 ANQGSEA. This CDR3 is built from 13 residues. Trimming took off 2 bases at V and 7 bases at J, with 11 bases between the two ends. The CDR3 nucleotides are TGCAGCGTTGAACTACCCGGGGGTGAAAAACTGTTTTTT. Amino acid sequence: CSVELPGGEKLFF.

V usage is TRBV27 and J usage is TRBJ1-5; D gene ambiguous. The CDR3 extends over 15 amino acids. Trimming pared 2 bases from V and 2 bases from J, leaving 10 bases between. Looked up from germline, CDR1 is MNHEY and CDR2 is SMNVEV (reference sequence). The CDR3 spells CASSLRALGNQPQHF. CDR3 coding DNA: TGTGCCAGCAGTTTAAGGGCGCTTGGCAATCAGCCCCAGCATTTT.

The chain couples TRBV27 to TRBJ2-7; 8 nucleotides match TRBD2. CDR1 is MNHEY, CDR2 SMNVEV, per germline (reference sequence). Trimming took 2 bases from V and 2 from J; bases not matched to a gene: 5. This CDR3 is built from 15 residues. The CDR3: CASSLTGRGPYEQYF. Here the CDR3 DNA reads TGTGCCAGCAGTTTAACCGGGAGGGGACCCTACGAGCAGTACTTC.

The genes are TRBV28 and TRBJ2-5; a weak D match, TRBD2 (6 bases). This CDR3 region has 14 residues. Trimming removed 3 bases from V and 2 bases from J, with 10 bases in between. Germline V CDR1 and CDR2: MDHEN, SYDVKM. The CDR3 nucleotides read TGTGCCAGCAGTTTCTTGGGGGGACAAGAGACCCAGTACTTC. Its translation is CASSFLGGQETQYF.

The chain carries TRBV27 and TRBJ2-1, with 7 bases fitting TRBD1. Germline CDR1 is MNHEY and CDR2 is SMNVEV (reference sequence). This CDR3 comprises 13 residues. Trimming removed 5 bases from V and 9 bases from J; junction bases left unmatched: 7. The CDR3 protein is CASSAPGTVEQFF. Here the CDR3 DNA reads TGTGCCAGCAGTGCCCCCGGGACAGTTGAGCAGTTCTTC.

The chain links TRBV30 to TRBJ2-1; TRBD2 aligns across 8 bases. Germline assignment: CDR1 GTSNPN and CDR2 SVGIG (reference sequence). CDR3 length: 15 residues. The junction had 9 bases not matched to a gene; V was cut back by 8 bases and J by 0 bases. CDR3 protein: CAGTGSGDSYNEQFF. CDR3 DNA sequence: TGTGCCGGAACGGGTAGCGGGGACTCCTACAATGAGCAGTTCTTC.

The chain's CDR3 is CASSFWSSYNEQFF. Here the CDR3 DNA reads TGTGCCAGCAGCTTTTGGAGCTCCTACAATGAGCAGTTCTTC. The genes are TRBV7-2 and TRBJ2-1; D is undetermined. Germline loops: CDR1 SGHTA, CDR2 FQGNSA. This CDR3 comprises 14 residues. With 3 bases removed from V and 0 bases from J, the gap between germline ends came to 6 bases.

This clone was detected many times. CDR3 nucleotides: TGTGCCAGCAGCCCTCGAGGGGCTTGGACTGAAGCTTTCTTT. It translates to CASSPRGAWTEAFF. The chain joins TRBV5-3 to TRBJ1-1; possible D gene TRBD1, 5 bases. TRBV5-3 is an ORF, with its function uncertain. The V end lost 8 bases, the J end lost 5 bases, and 19 bases lay between the germline ends. The CDR3 extends over 14 amino acids.

This clone was seen a handful of times. The chain uses TRBV29-1 and TRBJ2-1; no firm D call. Germline CDR1 and CDR2: SQVTM and ANQGSEA. This CDR3 region has 13 residues. V gave up 3 bases and J gave up 7 bases, with 13 bases separating them. The DNA of the CDR3 is TGCAGCGTTGAGCGCACGGAAGGGAATGAGCAGTTCTTC. Translated, it gives CSVERTEGNEQFF.

Of note for this clone: At one end the junction does not follow the germline gene, possibly because of a read error. The chain employs TRBV11-2 and TRBJ2-1; 8 positions agree with TRBD2. This CDR3 has 13 residues. CDR1 and CDR2 from the germline V gene are SGHAT and FQNNGV. CDR3 bases: TGTGCCAGCAGCTTTTCCCGGGAGGGCCTTTTGATCTTC. This sequence encodes CASSFSREGLLIF.

V usage is TRBV6-1 and J usage is TRBJ1-1; D call uncertain. This CDR3 region has 17 residues. CDR1 and CDR2 (germline): MNHNS, SASEGT. The ends were cut back, 1 base at V and 1 base at J, with 16 bases in the middle. CDR3 sequence reads: CASSEVGVWAPNTEAFF. The CDR3 nucleotides are TGTGCCAGCAGTGAAGTAGGTGTTTGGGCACCGAACACTGAAGCTTTCTTT.